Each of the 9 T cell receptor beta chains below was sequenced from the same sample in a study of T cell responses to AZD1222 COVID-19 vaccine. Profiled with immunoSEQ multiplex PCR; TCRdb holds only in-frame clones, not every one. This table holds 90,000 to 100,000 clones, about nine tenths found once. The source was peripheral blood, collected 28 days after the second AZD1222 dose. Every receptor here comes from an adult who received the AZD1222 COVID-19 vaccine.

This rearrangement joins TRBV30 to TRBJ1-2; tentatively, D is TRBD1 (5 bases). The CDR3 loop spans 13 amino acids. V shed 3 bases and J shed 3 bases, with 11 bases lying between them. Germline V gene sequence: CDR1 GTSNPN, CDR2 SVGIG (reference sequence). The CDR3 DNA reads TGTGCCTGGAGAACAGACAGAGACTATGGCTACACCTTC. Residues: CAWRTDRDYGYTF.

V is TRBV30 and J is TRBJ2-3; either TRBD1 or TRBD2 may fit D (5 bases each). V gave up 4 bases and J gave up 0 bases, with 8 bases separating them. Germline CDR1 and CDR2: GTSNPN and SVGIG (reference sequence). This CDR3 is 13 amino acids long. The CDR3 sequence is CAWTGASTDTQYF. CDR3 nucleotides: TGTGCCTGGACCGGGGCCAGCACAGATACGCAGTATTTT.

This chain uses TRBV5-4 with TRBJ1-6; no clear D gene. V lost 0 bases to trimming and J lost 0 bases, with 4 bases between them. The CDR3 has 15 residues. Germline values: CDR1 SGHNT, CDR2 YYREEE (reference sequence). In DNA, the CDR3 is TGTGCCAGCAGCTTGGGCAGCTCCTATAATTCACCCCTCCACTTT. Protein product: CASSLGSSYNSPLHF.

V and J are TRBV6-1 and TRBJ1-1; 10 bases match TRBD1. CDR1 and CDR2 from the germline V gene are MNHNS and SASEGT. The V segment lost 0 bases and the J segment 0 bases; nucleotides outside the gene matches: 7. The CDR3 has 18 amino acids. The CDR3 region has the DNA TGTGCCAGCAGTGAAGCGGAGGGGACAGGGGCTATGAACACTGAAGCTTTCTTT. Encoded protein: CASSEAEGTGAMNTEAFF.

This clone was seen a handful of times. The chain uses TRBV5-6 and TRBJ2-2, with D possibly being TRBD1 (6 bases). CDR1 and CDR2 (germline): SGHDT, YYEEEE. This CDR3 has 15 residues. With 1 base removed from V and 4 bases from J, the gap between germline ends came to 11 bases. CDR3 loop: CASSLSRGGTGELFF. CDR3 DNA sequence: TGTGCCAGCAGCTTGTCCAGGGGCGGCACCGGGGAGCTGTTTTTT.

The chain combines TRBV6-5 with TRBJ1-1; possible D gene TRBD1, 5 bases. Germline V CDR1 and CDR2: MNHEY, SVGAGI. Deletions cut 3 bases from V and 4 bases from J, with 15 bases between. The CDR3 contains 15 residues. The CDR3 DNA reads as TGTGCCAGCAGTTATGGTGGAGGGGTCGGCACTGAAGCTTTCTTT. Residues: CASSYGGGVGTEAFF.

The CDR3 spells CAISVSGRAYEQYF. Here the CDR3 DNA reads TGTGCCATCAGTGTTAGCGGGAGGGCCTACGAGCAGTACTTC. The chain combines TRBV10-3 with TRBJ2-7, with 11 bases that match TRBD2. Germline V lookup: CDR1 ENHRY, CDR2 SYGVKD. After removal of 4 bases from V and 2 bases from J, the junction contained 1 base not matched to a gene. This CDR3 region has 14 residues.

Written as DNA, the CDR3 is TGTGCCAGCAGCCACAACCCCGTAGGCAGGGAAAACTATGGCTACACCTTC. Translating gives CASSHNPVGRENYGYTF. V and J are TRBV14 and TRBJ1-2; perhaps TRBD1 as D (5 bases). Germline V CDR1 and CDR2: SGHDN, FVKESK. With 3 bases removed from V and 2 bases from J, the gap between germline ends came to 19 bases. The CDR3 runs to 17 residues. Based on the CDR3 plus reference TRBV14 and TRBJ1-2, the full variable domain is EAGVTQFPSHSVIEKGQTVTLRCDPISGHDNLYWYRRVMGKEIKFLLHFVKESKQDESGMPNNRFLAERTGGTYSTLKVQPAELEDSGVYFCASSHNPVGRENYGYTFGSGTRLTVV.

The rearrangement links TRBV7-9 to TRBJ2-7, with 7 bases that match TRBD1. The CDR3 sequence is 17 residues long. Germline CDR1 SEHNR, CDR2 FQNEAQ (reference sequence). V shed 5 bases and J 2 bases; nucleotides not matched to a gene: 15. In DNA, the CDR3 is TGTGCCAGCAGCCCCTTGGATGGACAGGCGAAAGCCTACGAGCAGTACTTC. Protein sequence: CASSPLDGQAKAYEQYF.